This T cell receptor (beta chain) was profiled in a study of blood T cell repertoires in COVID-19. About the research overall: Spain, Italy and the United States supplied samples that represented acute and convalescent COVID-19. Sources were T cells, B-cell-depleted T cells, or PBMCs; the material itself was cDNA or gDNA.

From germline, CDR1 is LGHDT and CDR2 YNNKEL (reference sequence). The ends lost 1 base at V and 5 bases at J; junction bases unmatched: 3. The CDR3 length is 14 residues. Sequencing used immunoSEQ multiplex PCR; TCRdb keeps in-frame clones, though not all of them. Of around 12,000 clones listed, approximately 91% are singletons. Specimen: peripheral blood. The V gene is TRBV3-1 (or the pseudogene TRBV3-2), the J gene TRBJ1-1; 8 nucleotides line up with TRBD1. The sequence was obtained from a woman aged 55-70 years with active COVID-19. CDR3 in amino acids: CASSQGQGITEAFF. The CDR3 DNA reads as TGTGCCAGCAGCCAAGGACAGGGGATTACTGAAGCTTTCTTT.